This T cell receptor (beta chain) was obtained from a study of early T cells in non-severe SARS-CoV-2 infection (dated by TCRdb to the early 2020s). As for the study more broadly: Because TCR sequencing was done on bulk RNA from unsorted whole blood, the alpha and beta chains could not be paired. Findings and caveats that apply to the study as a whole: Matching against VDJdb was skewed toward anti-spike CD8 responses, likely underestimated virus-specific expansions, and missed private and CD4 specificities.

Preparation of the library involved 5' RACE. TCRdb names NextSeq 500 as the instrument used. The TCR library protocol attached unique molecular identifiers to individual cDNA molecules to correct for sequencing error and PCR bias. TCR alpha and beta chains were both sequenced, and the abundances of alpha and beta sequences in each sample were closely correlated with each other. Processing in the source paper ran as follows. Decombinator V4 was used to annotate TCR sequences for V gene, J gene and CDR3. TCRs were defined as expanded if a significant change between any two time points was detected under a Poisson model with p below 0.0001. TCR abundances were normalised to the total number of TCRs sequenced per sample and expressed as counts per million. TRAV1-2 paired with TRAJ12, TRAJ20 or TRAJ33 defined MAIT TCRs, while TRAV10 paired with TRAJ18 defined iNKT TCRs. VDJdb, accessed 1 November 2021, was searched for CMV, EBV and SARS-CoV-2 annotated TCRs, excluding TCRs annotated for multiple antigens. TCRdb cleaned the public reads at Q25 with fastp, built clones with MiXCR and kept in-frame beta chains. Rows merge per CDR3 protein into single entries with the most common DNA and genes. It is TCRdb's table, rather than the study itself, that gives the V and J calls and clone size. The table for this sample lists about 70,000 distinct CDR3 sequences; 10% to 15% of them were counted only once. Around 15% of the sample is in the top ten clones.

As concerns this clonotype: Its target antigen remains unknown. Nothing much larger sits one base from this clone, and base qualities are not available.

A case-control design nested within a healthcare worker cohort in London, UK, was used, with weekly nasopharyngeal swab PCR tests and blood sampling performed. Healthcare workers were recruited during the week of the UK lockdown, between 23 and 31 March 2020, and followed weekly for up to roughly 16 weeks. Its CDR3 holds 17 amino acids, cysteine through phenylalanine. Just CDR3 DNA is preserved here, 51 bases in frame from base 1. The germline V gene yields MNHNS for CDR1 and SASEGT for CDR2. Clipping removes 6 bases from V and 1 base from J, with 8 as the unmatched junction base count. This chain joins TRBV6-1 to TRBJ1-6; the central 8 bases match TRBD1. Source: whole blood, taken at baseline. The clonotype originates from an adult who was a healthcare worker with PCR-confirmed SARS-CoV-2 infection or an uninfected control (not recorded which). The donor label of this sample is uncertain. The DNA sequence reads TGTGCCAGCAGGGATCTCAGGGGGCGTTCCTATAATTCACCCCTCCACTTT. Its amino acids are CASRDLRGRSYNSPLHF.